This is a list of T cell receptor beta chains from one sample in a study of beta chain features in type 1 diabetes. Only in-frame clones appear in the TCRdb table, and some are missing; sequencing was by immunoSEQ multiplex PCR. The sample contains 240,000 or so clones, under 70% of which appear only once. The sample was naive CD4+ T cells from blood. The source of these receptors is a man aged 30 to 45 in good health. CDR3s include the opening cysteine and the closing phenylalanine or tryptophan. The order of the fields is J gene, V gene, D gene, clone size, CDR3 DNA, CDR3 protein. A D gene is named only where the DNA matches it firmly. Size is stated for part of the rows, as once, few or many counts, or as a class when the clone is expanded.

J gene: TRBJ2-1
V gene: TRBV11-2
D gene: .
clone size: .
CDR3 DNA: TGTGCCAGCAGCTTAAGGCGCGATGAGCAGTTCTTC
CDR3 protein: CASSLRRDEQFF

J gene: TRBJ2-1
V gene: TRBV6-5
D gene: .
clone size: .
CDR3 DNA: TGTGCCAGCAGTTACAGGGTAAGCAGAGAGCAGTTCTTC
CDR3 protein: CASSYRVSREQFF

J gene: TRBJ1-3
V gene: TRBV5-1
D gene: .
clone size: few
CDR3 DNA: TGCGCCAGCAGCCCCGGAACGGCCGGAAACACCATATATTTT
CDR3 protein: CASSPGTAGNTIYF

J gene: TRBJ2-1
V gene: TRBV4-3
D gene: .
clone size: .
CDR3 DNA: TGCGCCAGCAGCCAAGAGCGCTACAATGAGCAGTTCTTC
CDR3 protein: CASSQERYNEQFF

J gene: TRBJ2-1
V gene: TRBV9
D gene: TRBD2
clone size: .
CDR3 DNA: TGTGCCAGCAGTCGCGGGACTAGCAATGAGCAGTTCTTC
CDR3 protein: CASSRGTSNEQFF

J gene: TRBJ2-1
V gene: TRBV9
D gene: TRBD2
clone size: .
CDR3 DNA: TGTGCCAGCAGCCCCAGCGGGAGCTCCTACAATGAGCAGTTCTTC
CDR3 protein: CASSPSGSSYNEQFF

J gene: TRBJ2-5
V gene: TRBV10-3
D gene: .
clone size: .
CDR3 DNA: TGTGCCATCAGTGATTCAGACCCGGAGACCCAGTACTTC
CDR3 protein: CAISDSDPETQYF

J gene: TRBJ2-3
V gene: TRBV11-2
D gene: TRBD1
clone size: .
CDR3 DNA: TGTGCCAGCAGCCCAAGCCGGGACAGGGGACTCGAAGTGTCAGATACGCAGTATTTT
CDR3 protein: CASSPSRDRGLEVSDTQYF

J gene: TRBJ2-1
V gene: TRBV30
D gene: .
clone size: .
CDR3 DNA: TGTGCCTGTACGAGACATAACTCCTACAATGAGCAGTTCTTC
CDR3 protein: CACTRHNSYNEQFF

J gene: TRBJ2-4
V gene: TRBV28
D gene: TRBD2
clone size: .
CDR3 DNA: TGTGCCAGCAGTTTAGCGGGTAGCGGGAGTAAAAACATTCAGTACTTC
CDR3 protein: CASSLAGSGSKNIQYF

J gene: TRBJ2-1
V gene: TRBV5-4
D gene: .
clone size: .
CDR3 DNA: TGTGCCAGCAGCTTGATAGCAGACAATGAGCAGTTCTTC
CDR3 protein: CASSLIADNEQFF

J gene: TRBJ2-5
V gene: TRBV9
D gene: .
clone size: .
CDR3 DNA: TGTGCCAGCAGCTTCACTTCCGGGAACCAAGAGACCCAGTACTTC
CDR3 protein: CASSFTSGNQETQYF

J gene: TRBJ2-5
V gene: TRBV7-2
D gene: TRBD1
clone size: .
CDR3 DNA: TGTGCCAGCAGCCGGGGACAGGGGAAAGAGACCCAGTACTTC
CDR3 protein: CASSRGQGKETQYF

J gene: TRBJ2-3
V gene: TRBV4-3
D gene: .
clone size: .
CDR3 DNA: TGCGCCAGCAGCCAAGGACAGGGAGGAGATACGCAGTATTTT
CDR3 protein: CASSQGQGGDTQYF

J gene: TRBJ2-3
V gene: TRBV13
D gene: TRBD2
clone size: .
CDR3 DNA: TGTGCCAGCAGCCTCCGGGTAGCGGGGACAGATACGCAGTATTTT
CDR3 protein: CASSLRVAGTDTQYF

J gene: TRBJ2-1
V gene: TRBV9
D gene: TRBD2
clone size: once
CDR3 DNA: TGTGCCAGCAGCCCCAACAGCGGGAACCATGAGCAGTTCTTC
CDR3 protein: CASSPNSGNHEQFF

J gene: TRBJ2-1
V gene: TRBV20-1
D gene: .
clone size: .
CDR3 DNA: TGCAGTGCCTCAGGCCTGTATGAGCAGTTCTTC
CDR3 protein: CSASGLYEQFF

J gene: TRBJ2-7
V gene: TRBV25-1
D gene: .
clone size: .
CDR3 DNA: TGTGCCAGCAGTGATCCTGGGTCTTCCTACGAGCAGTACTTC
CDR3 protein: CASSDPGSSYEQYF

J gene: TRBJ2-1
V gene: TRBV7-2
D gene: TRBD2
clone size: .
CDR3 DNA: TGTGCCAGCAGCTTAAAGTCTAGCGGCCAATACAATGAGCAGTTCTTC
CDR3 protein: CASSLKSSGQYNEQFF

J gene: TRBJ2-5
V gene: TRBV29-1
D gene: TRBD2
clone size: few
CDR3 DNA: TGCAGCGTTGAGCTAGCGGGAGTAGAGACCCAGTACTTC
CDR3 protein: CSVELAGVETQYF

J gene: TRBJ2-3
V gene: TRBV30
D gene: .
clone size: .
CDR3 DNA: TGTGCCTGGAGGCAGCAGAAAACAGATACGCAGTATTTT
CDR3 protein: CAWRQQKTDTQYF

J gene: TRBJ2-4
V gene: TRBV4-2
D gene: .
clone size: once
CDR3 DNA: TGTGCCAGCAGCTCCCTTTCGGCGCGACTGGCCAAAAACATTCAGTACTTC
CDR3 protein: CASSSLSARLAKNIQYF

J gene: TRBJ2-1
V gene: TRBV11-2
D gene: .
clone size: .
CDR3 DNA: TGTGCCAGCAGCTTGCTGAATGAGCAGTTCTTC
CDR3 protein: CASSLLNEQFF

J gene: TRBJ2-1
V gene: TRBV29-1
D gene: .
clone size: .
CDR3 DNA: TGCAGCGGAGTAGAGGAATTCTACAATGAGCAGTTCTTC
CDR3 protein: CSGVEEFYNEQFF

J gene: TRBJ2-7
V gene: TRBV7-2
D gene: TRBD1
clone size: few
CDR3 DNA: TGTGCCAGCAGCAGCCGGGACAGGGGAGGCCACGAGCAGTACTTC
CDR3 protein: CASSSRDRGGHEQYF

J gene: TRBJ2-3
V gene: TRBV7-9
D gene: .
clone size: .
CDR3 DNA: TGTGCCAGCAGCTTCTCTGTAAACTTGGATACGCAGTATTTT
CDR3 protein: CASSFSVNLDTQYF

J gene: TRBJ2-3
V gene: TRBV5-4
D gene: .
clone size: .
CDR3 DNA: TGTGCCAGCAGCTTGGCGAAGGGGGCAGATACGCAGTATTTT
CDR3 protein: CASSLAKGADTQYF

J gene: TRBJ2-1
V gene: TRBV9
D gene: TRBD2
clone size: .
CDR3 DNA: TGTGCCAGCAGCGCCGAGTTGGGACTAGCGGGGTACAATGAGCAGTTCTTC
CDR3 protein: CASSAELGLAGYNEQFF

J gene: TRBJ2-1
V gene: TRBV7-9
D gene: .
clone size: few
CDR3 DNA: TGTGCCAGCAGCAGGGACAATGAGCAGTTCTTC
CDR3 protein: CASSRDNEQFF

J gene: TRBJ2-7
V gene: TRBV7-9
D gene: .
clone size: .
CDR3 DNA: TGTGCCAGCAGCTCCTCCACCAGGCAGTACTTC
CDR3 protein: CASSSSTRQYF

J gene: TRBJ2-6
V gene: TRBV25-1
D gene: .
clone size: once
CDR3 DNA: TGTGCCAGCACCCACCCCGGGGCCAACGTCCTGACTTTC
CDR3 protein: CASTHPGANVLTF

J gene: TRBJ1-5
V gene: TRBV14
D gene: TRBD1
clone size: .
CDR3 DNA: TGTGCCAGCAGCCAAGCGGCAGGGGGCACGGATAGCAATCAGCCCCAGCATTTT
CDR3 protein: CASSQAAGGTDSNQPQHF

J gene: TRBJ1-1
V gene: TRBV14
D gene: .
clone size: .
CDR3 DNA: TGTGCCAGCAGCCAAGTGCGGTCTGAAGCTTTCTTT
CDR3 protein: CASSQVRSEAFF

J gene: TRBJ2-5
V gene: TRBV30
D gene: .
clone size: .
CDR3 DNA: TGTGCCTGGAGACCAGGGCGGGTGATGGAGATAGGCTCTGGTGAGACCCAGTACTTC
CDR3 protein: CAWRPGRVMEIGSGETQYF

J gene: TRBJ2-1
V gene: TRBV25-1
D gene: TRBD1
clone size: .
CDR3 DNA: TGTGCCAGCAGTGAATGGCTAGGGACAGGGCGATACAATGAGCAGTTCTTC
CDR3 protein: CASSEWLGTGRYNEQFF

J gene: TRBJ1-1
V gene: TRBV25-1
D gene: .
clone size: once
CDR3 DNA: TGTGCCAGCAGGGAGGAGCTGGGCAGGGGAAGGACTGAAGCTTTCTTT
CDR3 protein: CASREELGRGRTEAFF

J gene: TRBJ2-5
V gene: TRBV29-1
D gene: .
clone size: .
CDR3 DNA: TGCAGCGTTGTACGTTACCCGACCGGGACCCAGTACTTC
CDR3 protein: CSVVRYPTGTQYF

J gene: TRBJ2-1
V gene: TRBV2
D gene: .
clone size: .
CDR3 DNA: TGTGCCAGCAGGGACCTACCCAGCGGGTCCTACAATGAGCAGTTCTTC
CDR3 protein: CASRDLPSGSYNEQFF

J gene: TRBJ1-3
V gene: TRBV30
D gene: .
clone size: few
CDR3 DNA: TGTGCCTCGACGGGACTCATGGACCCCTCTGGAAACACCATATATTTT
CDR3 protein: CASTGLMDPSGNTIYF

J gene: TRBJ2-3
V gene: TRBV29-1
D gene: .
clone size: .
CDR3 DNA: TGCAGCGTTGAAGACCGCCGGGGGTCGAGCACAGATACGCAGTATTTT
CDR3 protein: CSVEDRRGSSTDTQYF

J gene: TRBJ1-5
V gene: TRBV9
D gene: .
clone size: .
CDR3 DNA: TGTGCCAGCAGCGTAGAGGGGGGCACGGATCAGCCCCAGCATTTT
CDR3 protein: CASSVEGGTDQPQHF

J gene: TRBJ1-6
V gene: TRBV30
D gene: TRBD1
clone size: .
CDR3 DNA: TGTGCCTGGGAATCCGGGGGCAGGGGGGTCGATTCACCCCTCCACTTT
CDR3 protein: CAWESGGRGVDSPLHF

J gene: TRBJ2-3
V gene: TRBV28
D gene: TRBD2
clone size: .
CDR3 DNA: TGTGCCAGCAGTTCCCCCGGACTAGCGAGCACAGATACGCAGTATTTT
CDR3 protein: CASSSPGLASTDTQYF

J gene: TRBJ1-6
V gene: TRBV30
D gene: .
clone size: few
CDR3 DNA: TGTGCCTGGACCTCCGGGGGATCCTATAATTCACCCCTCCACTTT
CDR3 protein: CAWTSGGSYNSPLHF

J gene: TRBJ2-6
V gene: TRBV5-4
D gene: .
clone size: .
CDR3 DNA: TGTGCCAGCAGCTTGGCCCAGAGGACTGGGGCCAACGTCCTGACTTTC
CDR3 protein: CASSLAQRTGANVLTF

J gene: TRBJ2-7
V gene: TRBV7-9
D gene: .
clone size: .
CDR3 DNA: TGTGCCAGCAGCCCAACAGCCTCCTACGAGCAGTACTTC
CDR3 protein: CASSPTASYEQYF

J gene: TRBJ2-1
V gene: TRBV5-8
D gene: .
clone size: .
CDR3 DNA: TGTGCCAGCAGCTCTTGGTTCTTC
CDR3 protein: CASSSWFF

J gene: TRBJ1-1
V gene: TRBV7-9
D gene: TRBD1
clone size: .
CDR3 DNA: TGTGCCAGCAGCTCAGGGACAGGGAATCATCGAACTGAAGCTTTCTTT
CDR3 protein: CASSSGTGNHRTEAFF